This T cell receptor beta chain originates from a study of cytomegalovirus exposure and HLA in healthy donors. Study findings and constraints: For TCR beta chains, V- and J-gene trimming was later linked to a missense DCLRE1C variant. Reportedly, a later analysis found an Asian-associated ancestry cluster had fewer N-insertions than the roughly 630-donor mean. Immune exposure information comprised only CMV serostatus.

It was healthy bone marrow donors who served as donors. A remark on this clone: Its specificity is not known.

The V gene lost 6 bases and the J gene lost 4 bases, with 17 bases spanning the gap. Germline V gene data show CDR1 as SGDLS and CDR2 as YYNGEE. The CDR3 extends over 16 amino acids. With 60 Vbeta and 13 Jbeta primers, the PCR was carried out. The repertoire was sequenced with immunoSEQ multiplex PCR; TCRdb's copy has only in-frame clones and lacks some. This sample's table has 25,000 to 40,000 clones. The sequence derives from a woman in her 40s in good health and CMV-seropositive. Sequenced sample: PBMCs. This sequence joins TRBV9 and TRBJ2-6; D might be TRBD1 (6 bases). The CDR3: CASTTGILSGANVLTF. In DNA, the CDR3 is TGTGCCAGCACCACAGGGATTCTTTCCGGGGCCAACGTCCTGACTTTC.